The 18 T cell receptor beta chains below were found in one sample sequenced in a study of blood T cell repertoires in COVID-19. Here immunoSEQ multiplex PCR was the method, and the copy in TCRdb shows in-frame clones only, minus some. The sample carries approximately 150,000 clones, approximately 90% recorded once. Material: peripheral blood. The receptor set was obtained from a man between 45 and 60 years old with active or convalescent COVID-19.

CDR3 sequence: CASSGRAETQYF. CDR3 bases: TGTGCCAGTAGCGGGAGGGCCGAGACCCAGTACTTC. This chain uses TRBV19 with TRBJ2-5; 8 nucleotides agree with TRBD2. The germline V gene encodes CDR1 LNHDA and CDR2 SQIVND (reference sequence). V lost 6 bases and J lost 5; bases outside the gene matches: 2. The CDR3 totals 12 residues.

This chain joins TRBV19 and TRBJ2-5; TRBD2 might be the D (6 bases). Germline CDR1 and CDR2: LNHDA and SQIVND (reference sequence). The CDR3 extends over 16 amino acids. V lost 3 bases, J lost 2 bases, and 16 bases lay in between. The CDR3 coding sequence is TGTGCCAGTAGTATCGGGGGATCTCCAGGACAAGAGACCCAGTACTTC. Translating gives CASSIGGSPGQETQYF.

This chain uses TRBV10-3 with TRBJ2-2, with 11 bases that match TRBD1. The CDR3 totals 16 residues. V dropped 6 bases and J dropped 5; count of bases not matched to a gene: 8. Germline lookup yields CDR1 ENHRY and CDR2 SYGVKD. The CDR3 reads CAIRGTGTGGTGELFF. The CDR3 coding sequence is TGTGCCATCAGGGGAACCGGGACAGGGGGGACCGGGGAGCTGTTTTTT.

J is TRBJ2-1 and V is TRBV30, with D hard to call. V gave up 5 bases and J gave up 1 base, with 15 bases separating them. The CDR3 length is 15 residues. The germline CDR1 and CDR2 sequences are GTSNPN and SVGIG (reference sequence). The CDR3 sequence is CAWQAIAQSYNEQFF. CDR3 in DNA: TGTGCCTGGCAGGCCATCGCCCAATCCTACAATGAGCAGTTCTTC.

The rearrangement uses TRBV6-6 and TRBJ2-3; 7 bases map to TRBD2. The CDR3 is made up of 15 amino acids. The V gene end was trimmed by 0 bases and the J gene end by 3 bases; junction bases not matched to a gene: 3. Per germline, CDR1 MNHNY and CDR2 SVGAGI (reference sequence). The CDR3 is CASSYSGLDTDTQYF. The CDR3 DNA is TGTGCCAGCAGTTACTCAGGACTAGATACAGATACGCAGTATTTT.

The sample holds a few counts of this clone. The rearrangement links TRBV6-1 to TRBJ1-4; 7 bases fit TRBD1. Germline V gene lookup returns CDR1 MNHNS and CDR2 SASEGT. Unmatched junction bases numbered 3, after V lost 1 base and J lost 7 bases. CDR3 length: 14 amino acids. CDR3 nucleotide sequence: TGTGCCAGCAGTGAAGTAGAGGGGGCTGAAAAACTGTTTTTT. Its translation: CASSEVEGAEKLFF.

This chain connects TRBV29-1 to TRBJ1-3, with TRBD1 matching over 7 bases. J was trimmed by 2 bases and V by 0 bases; bases with no gene match: 10. Looked up from germline, CDR1 is SQVTM and CDR2 is ANQGSEA. This CDR3 is built from 17 residues. DNA for the CDR3: TGCAGCGTTGAAGAACGGGTCTACAGGGGCCCTGGAAACACCATATATTTT. It yields the protein CSVEERVYRGPGNTIYF.

V gene TRBV10-3 combines with J gene TRBJ1-4; weak D call: TRBD1 (5 bases). From germline, CDR1 is ENHRY and CDR2 SYGVKD. The V gene lost 2 bases and the J gene lost 3 bases, with 10 bases spanning the gap. The CDR3 is made up of 15 amino acids. CDR3 residues: CAISEGRGANEKLFF. The CDR3 nucleotides read TGTGCCATCAGTGAGGGTAGGGGCGCTAATGAAAAACTGTTTTTT.

The rearrangement uses TRBV19 and TRBJ2-2; TRBD1 matches at 9 bases. Germline values: CDR1 LNHDA, CDR2 SQIVND (reference sequence). CDR3 size: 15 residues. Trimming removed 7 bases from V and 3 bases from J; junction bases left unmatched: 6. The CDR3 DNA sequence: TGTGCCAGTATTGAGGACAGGGGACACACCGGGGAGCTGTTTTTT. This translates into CASIEDRGHTGELFF.

The table lists this clone with a count of one. The CDR3 DNA is TGCGCCAGCACCACCCTACCGGGACAGGGTTCTCATGGCTACACCTTC. It encodes CASTTLPGQGSHGYTF. The rearrangement uses TRBV5-1 and TRBJ1-2; 9 bases line up with TRBD1. The CDR3 length is 16 residues. Looked up from germline, CDR1 is SGHRS and CDR2 is YFSETQ. V trimming: 6 bases; J trimming: 6 bases; junction bases outside the gene matches: 15.

The chain is built from TRBV19 and TRBJ2-5; 11 bases are shared with TRBD2. J lost 4 bases, V lost 3 bases, and 13 bases had no gene match. From germline, CDR1 is LNHDA and CDR2 SQIVND (reference sequence). This CDR3 contains 18 residues. The CDR3 sequence: CASSIRPPLAGGRETQYF. The CDR3 region has the DNA TGTGCCAGTAGTATCCGGCCCCCTTTAGCGGGGGGGCGAGAGACCCAGTACTTC.

The chain joins TRBV21-1 to TRBJ2-3; the table's D call, TRBD1, was not checked against the DNA. TRBV21-1 is designated a pseudogene. The CDR3 has 15 amino acids. The CDR3 bases are TGTGCCAGCAGCAAAGAGGCGCAGGGCTGGGATACGCAGTATTTT. This codes for CASSKEAQGWDTQYF.

The gene calls are TRBV6-5 and TRBJ1-6; the match to TRBD1 covers 10 bases. The CDR3 has 15 residues. CDR1 and CDR2 (germline): MNHEY, SVGAGI. V was pared by 5 bases and J by 9 bases, with 7 bases of the junction left unmatched. The CDR3 nucleotides read TGTGCCAGCAGTCCGGGACAGGGGATGGGTTCACCCCTCCACTTT. Its protein product is CASSPGQGMGSPLHF.

This chain uses TRBV29-1 with TRBJ1-4, with D uncertain. Germline CDR1 and CDR2: SQVTM and ANQGSEA. The CDR3 extends over 14 amino acids. Trimming removed 7 bases from V and 7 bases from J, with 19 bases in between. The chain's CDR3 is CSAVLLEHGEKLFF. The CDR3 DNA sequence: TGCAGCGCAGTTTTACTGGAGCATGGTGAAAAACTGTTTTTT.

The CDR3 nucleotides are TGTGCCAGCAGCGAAACAGGGGAAAAGCAGTTCTTC. Its protein is CASSETGEKQFF. The chain employs TRBV7-9 and TRBJ2-1, with 7 bases fitting TRBD1. V was pared by 5 bases and J by 11 bases, with 6 bases of the junction left unmatched. CDR3 length: 12 residues. Germline V lookup: CDR1 SEHNR, CDR2 FQNEAQ (reference sequence).

V and J are TRBV4-1 and TRBJ2-1, with 7 bases identical to TRBD2. Germline V gene lookup returns CDR1 MGHRA and CDR2 YSYEKL. The CDR3 consists of 15 residues. V was clipped by 7 bases and J by 7 bases; unmatched bases: 13. Here the CDR3 reads CASMALGGRGNEQFF. The CDR3 region has the DNA TGCGCCAGCATGGCATTGGGCGGGAGAGGGAATGAGCAGTTCTTC.

Comment on this clone: The identical CDR3 is also encoded by other nucleotide sequences in the sample. The chain couples TRBV19 to TRBJ2-7, with a tentative D call TRBD1 (6 bases). Germline V gene lookup returns CDR1 LNHDA and CDR2 SQIVND (reference sequence). V lost 3 bases and J lost 4, with 13 bases in between. CDR3 length: 14 residues. As DNA, the CDR3 is TGTGCCAGTAGTATTGGAAGGGGGAGTTACGAGCAGTACTTC. Translating gives CASSIGRGSYEQYF.

The sample holds one count of this clone. The chain combines TRBV5-6 with TRBJ2-3, with D uncertain. This CDR3 has 14 amino acids. V lost 5 bases and J 0 bases, leaving 10 bases between the germline ends. CDR1 is SGHDT, CDR2 YYEEEE, per germline. CDR3 loop: CASRTGGSTDTQYF. In DNA, the CDR3 is TGTGCCAGCAGGACTGGCGGCAGCACAGATACGCAGTATTTT.